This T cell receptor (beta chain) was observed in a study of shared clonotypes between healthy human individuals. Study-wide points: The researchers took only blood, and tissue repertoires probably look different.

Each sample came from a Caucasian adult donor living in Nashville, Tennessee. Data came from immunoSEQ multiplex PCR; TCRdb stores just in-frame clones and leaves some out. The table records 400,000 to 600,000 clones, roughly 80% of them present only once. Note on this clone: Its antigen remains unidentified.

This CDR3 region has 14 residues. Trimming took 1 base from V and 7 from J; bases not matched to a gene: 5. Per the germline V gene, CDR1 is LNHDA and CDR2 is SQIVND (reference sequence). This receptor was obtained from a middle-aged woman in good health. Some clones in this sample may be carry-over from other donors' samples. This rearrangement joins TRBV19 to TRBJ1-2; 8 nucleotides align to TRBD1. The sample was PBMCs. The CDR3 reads CASSIVGTGIGYTF. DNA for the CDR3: TGTGCCAGTAGTATAGTGGGGACAGGAATTGGCTACACCTTC.